This T cell receptor (beta chain) was identified during a study of Ad26.COV2.S vaccination and SARS-CoV-2 variants. Trimming shortened V by 3 bases and J by 5 bases, and 8 bases separated the two germline ends. The CDR3 spans 12 residues. In germline, CDR1 is LGHDT, CDR2 YNNKEL (reference sequence). Specified treatment: around 19 received Ad26.COV2.S at low or high dose, single or two shots; five or six received placebo; per-sample allocation not given. Samples came from day 63 after the first vaccine or placebo injection. The protocol was immunoSEQ multiplex PCR, while the TCRdb copy is restricted to in-frame clones and leaves out a portion. The sample has around 300,000 clones; around nine tenths are singletons.

This TCR was recovered from a person aged 18 to 59 who received the Ad26.COV2.S COVID-19 vaccine or a placebo. The chain is built from TRBV3-1 (or the pseudogene TRBV3-2) and TRBJ2-7, with D possibly TRBD1 on 6 matching bases. The sample here was peripheral blood, taken in a trial of Ad26.COV2.S vaccine versus placebo. The CDR3 DNA follows: TGTGCCAGCAGCCAGGACAGAAACGAGCAGTACTTC. Its translation: CASSQDRNEQYF.